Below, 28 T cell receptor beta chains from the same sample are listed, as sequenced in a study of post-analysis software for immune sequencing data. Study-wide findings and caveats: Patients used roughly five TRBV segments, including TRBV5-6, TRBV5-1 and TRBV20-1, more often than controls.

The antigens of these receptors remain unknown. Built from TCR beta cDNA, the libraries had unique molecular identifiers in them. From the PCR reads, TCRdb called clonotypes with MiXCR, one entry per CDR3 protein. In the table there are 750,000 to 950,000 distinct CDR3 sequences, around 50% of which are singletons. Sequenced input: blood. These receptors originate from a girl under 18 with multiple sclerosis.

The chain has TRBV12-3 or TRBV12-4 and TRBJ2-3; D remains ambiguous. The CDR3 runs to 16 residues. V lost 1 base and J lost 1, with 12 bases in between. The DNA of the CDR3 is TGTGCCAGCAGTTTAGGGCTCCGCGGAGGCACAGATACGCAGTATTTT. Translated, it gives CASSLGLRGGTDTQYF.

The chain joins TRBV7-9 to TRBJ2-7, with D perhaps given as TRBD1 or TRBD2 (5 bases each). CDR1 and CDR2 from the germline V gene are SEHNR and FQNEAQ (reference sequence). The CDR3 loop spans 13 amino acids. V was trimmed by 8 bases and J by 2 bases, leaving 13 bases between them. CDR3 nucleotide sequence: TGTGCCAGCGGGGCCGGGGAGACCTACGAGCAGTACTTC. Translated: CASGAGETYEQYF.

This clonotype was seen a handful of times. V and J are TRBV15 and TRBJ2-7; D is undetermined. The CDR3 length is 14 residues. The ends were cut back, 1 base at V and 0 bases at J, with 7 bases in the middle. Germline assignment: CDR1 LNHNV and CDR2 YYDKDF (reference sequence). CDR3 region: CATSRVDDSYEQYF. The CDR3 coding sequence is TGTGCCACCAGCAGAGTGGACGACTCCTACGAGCAGTACTTC.

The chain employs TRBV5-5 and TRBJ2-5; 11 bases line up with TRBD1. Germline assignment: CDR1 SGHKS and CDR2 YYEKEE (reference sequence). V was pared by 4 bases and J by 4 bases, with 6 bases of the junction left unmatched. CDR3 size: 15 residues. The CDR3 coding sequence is TGTGCCAGCAGCCAAGTGGACAGGGGGCGAGAGACCCAGTACTTC. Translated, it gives CASSQVDRGRETQYF.

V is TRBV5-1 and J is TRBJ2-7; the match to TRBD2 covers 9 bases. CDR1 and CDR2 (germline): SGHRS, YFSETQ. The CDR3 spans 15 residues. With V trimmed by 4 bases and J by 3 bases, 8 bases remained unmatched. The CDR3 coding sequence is TGCGCCAGCAGCCCGACGGCGGGGGGGCTCTACGAGCAGTACTTC. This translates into CASSPTAGGLYEQYF.

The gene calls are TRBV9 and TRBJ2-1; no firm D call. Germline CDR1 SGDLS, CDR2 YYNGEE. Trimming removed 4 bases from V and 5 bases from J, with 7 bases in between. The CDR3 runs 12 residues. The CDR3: CASSPVDNEQFF. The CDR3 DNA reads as TGTGCCAGCAGCCCGGTGGACAATGAGCAGTTCTTC.

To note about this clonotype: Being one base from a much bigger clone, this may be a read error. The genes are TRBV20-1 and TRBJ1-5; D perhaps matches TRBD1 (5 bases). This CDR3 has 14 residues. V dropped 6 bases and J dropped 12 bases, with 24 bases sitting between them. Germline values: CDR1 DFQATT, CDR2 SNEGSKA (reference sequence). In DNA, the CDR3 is TGCAGTGCCAGGAGCGGCAGGGAGGTAGGGCTCCAGCATTTT. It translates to CSARSGREVGLQHF.

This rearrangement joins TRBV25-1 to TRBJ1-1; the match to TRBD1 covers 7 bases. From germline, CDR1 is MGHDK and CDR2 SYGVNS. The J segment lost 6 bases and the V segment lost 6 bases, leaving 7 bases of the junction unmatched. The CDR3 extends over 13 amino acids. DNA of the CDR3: TGTGCCAGCAGGGAGAATCAGGGGGCTGAAGCTTTCTTT. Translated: CASRENQGAEAFF.

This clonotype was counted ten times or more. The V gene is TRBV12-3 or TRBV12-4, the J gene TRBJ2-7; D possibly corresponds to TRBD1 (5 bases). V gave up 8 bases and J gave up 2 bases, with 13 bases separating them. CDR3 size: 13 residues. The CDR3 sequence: CASGGQRTYEQYF. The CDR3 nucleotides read TGTGCCAGCGGTGGACAACGCACCTACGAGCAGTACTTC.

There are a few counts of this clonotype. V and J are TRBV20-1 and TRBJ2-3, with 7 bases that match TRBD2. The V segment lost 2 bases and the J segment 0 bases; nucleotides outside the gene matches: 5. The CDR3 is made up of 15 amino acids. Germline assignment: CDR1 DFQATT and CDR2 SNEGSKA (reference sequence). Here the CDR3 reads CSARRTSESTDTQYF. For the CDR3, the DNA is TGCAGTGCTAGACGTACTAGCGAGAGCACAGATACGCAGTATTTT.

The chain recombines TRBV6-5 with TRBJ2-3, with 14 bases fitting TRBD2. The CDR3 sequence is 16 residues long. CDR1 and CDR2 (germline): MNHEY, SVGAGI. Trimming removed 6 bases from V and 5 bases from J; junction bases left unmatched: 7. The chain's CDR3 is CASRRRLAGGIDTQYF. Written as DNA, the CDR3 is TGTGCCAGCAGGAGAAGACTAGCGGGAGGGATAGATACGCAGTATTTT.

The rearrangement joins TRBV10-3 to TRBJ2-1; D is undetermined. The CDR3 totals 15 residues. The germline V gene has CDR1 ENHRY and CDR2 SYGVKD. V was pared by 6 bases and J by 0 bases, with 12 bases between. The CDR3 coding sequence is TGTGCCATCAGGGACGCTTCCTTCTCCTACAATGAGCAGTTCTTC. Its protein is CAIRDASFSYNEQFF.

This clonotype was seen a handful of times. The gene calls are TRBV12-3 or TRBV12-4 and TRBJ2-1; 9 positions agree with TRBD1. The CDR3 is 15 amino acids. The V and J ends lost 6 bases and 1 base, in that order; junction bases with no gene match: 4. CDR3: CASRPQGASYNEQFF. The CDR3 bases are TGTGCCAGCAGACCACAGGGGGCGTCCTACAATGAGCAGTTCTTC.

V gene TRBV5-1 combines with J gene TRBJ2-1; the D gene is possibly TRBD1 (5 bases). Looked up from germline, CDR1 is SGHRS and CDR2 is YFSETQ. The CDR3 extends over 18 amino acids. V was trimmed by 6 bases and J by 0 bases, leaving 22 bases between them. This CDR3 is CASTAARANFNSYNEQFF. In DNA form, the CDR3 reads TGCGCCAGCACCGCTGCCAGGGCTAATTTCAACTCCTACAATGAGCAGTTCTTC.

The DNA for the CDR3 is TGTGCCAGCAGCGGACACAGTAACTATGGCTACACCTTC. It is translated as CASSGHSNYGYTF. The rearrangement joins TRBV12-3 or TRBV12-4 to TRBJ1-2, with D perhaps TRBD1 (5 bases). V was clipped by 6 bases and J by 1 base, with 9 bases between them. The length of the CDR3 is 13 residues.

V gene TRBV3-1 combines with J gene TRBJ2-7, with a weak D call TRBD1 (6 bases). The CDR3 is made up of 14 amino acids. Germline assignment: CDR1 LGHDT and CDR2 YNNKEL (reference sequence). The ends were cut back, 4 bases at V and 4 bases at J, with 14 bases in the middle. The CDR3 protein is CASSPKFTGYEQYF. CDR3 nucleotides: TGTGCCAGCAGCCCCAAATTTACAGGGTACGAGCAGTACTTC.

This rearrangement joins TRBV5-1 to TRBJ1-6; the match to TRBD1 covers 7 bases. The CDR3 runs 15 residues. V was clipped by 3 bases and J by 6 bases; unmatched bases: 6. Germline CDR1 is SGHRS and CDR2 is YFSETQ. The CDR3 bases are TGCGCCAGCAGCTGGACAGGACTTTCTAATTCACCCCTCCACTTT. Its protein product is CASSWTGLSNSPLHF.

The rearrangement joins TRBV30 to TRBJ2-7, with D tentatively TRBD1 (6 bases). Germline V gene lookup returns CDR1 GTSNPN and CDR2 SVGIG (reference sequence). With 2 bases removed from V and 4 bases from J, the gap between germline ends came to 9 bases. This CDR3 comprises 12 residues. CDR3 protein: CAWSTGIYEQYF. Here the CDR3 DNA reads TGTGCCTGGAGTACAGGGATATACGAGCAGTACTTC.

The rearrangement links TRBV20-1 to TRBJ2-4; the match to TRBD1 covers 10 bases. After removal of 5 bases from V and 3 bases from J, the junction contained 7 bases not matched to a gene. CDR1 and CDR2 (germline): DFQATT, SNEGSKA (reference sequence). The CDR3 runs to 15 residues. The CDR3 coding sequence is TGCAGTGCTGACGGGACAGGGGATGGCAAAAACATTCAGTACTTC. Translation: CSADGTGDGKNIQYF.

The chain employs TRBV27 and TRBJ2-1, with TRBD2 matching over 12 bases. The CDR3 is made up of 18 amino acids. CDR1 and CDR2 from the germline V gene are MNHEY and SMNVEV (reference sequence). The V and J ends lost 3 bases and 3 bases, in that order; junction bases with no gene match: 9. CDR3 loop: CASSFASGRVPYYNEQFF. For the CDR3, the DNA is TGTGCCAGCAGTTTTGCTAGCGGGAGGGTACCCTACTACAATGAGCAGTTCTTC.

In DNA form, the CDR3 reads TGCAGTGGGGCTAGGTCTAGCGGGGGGACCTACAATGAGCAGTTCTTC. Its translation: CSGARSSGGTYNEQFF. The chain combines TRBV20-1 with TRBJ2-1; 11 nucleotides line up with TRBD2. The CDR3 sequence is 16 residues long. V lost 7 bases and J lost 2; bases outside the gene matches: 10. The V gene's germline CDR1 is DFQATT and CDR2 SNEGSKA (reference sequence).

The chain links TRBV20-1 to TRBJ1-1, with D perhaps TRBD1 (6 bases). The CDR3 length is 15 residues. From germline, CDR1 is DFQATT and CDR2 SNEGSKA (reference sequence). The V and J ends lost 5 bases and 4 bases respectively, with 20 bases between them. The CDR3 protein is CSAGGGARDGTEAFF. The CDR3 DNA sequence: TGCAGTGCTGGGGGGGGGGCTCGAGATGGCACTGAAGCTTTCTTT.

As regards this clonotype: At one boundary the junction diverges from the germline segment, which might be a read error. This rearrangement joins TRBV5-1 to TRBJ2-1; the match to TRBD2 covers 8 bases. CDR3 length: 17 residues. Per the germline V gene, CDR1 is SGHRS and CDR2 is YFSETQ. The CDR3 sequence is CVSSFLDGGGLYNEQFF. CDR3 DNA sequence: TGCGTCAGCAGCTTCCTCGATGGCGGGGGGCTTTACAATGAGCAGTTCTTC.

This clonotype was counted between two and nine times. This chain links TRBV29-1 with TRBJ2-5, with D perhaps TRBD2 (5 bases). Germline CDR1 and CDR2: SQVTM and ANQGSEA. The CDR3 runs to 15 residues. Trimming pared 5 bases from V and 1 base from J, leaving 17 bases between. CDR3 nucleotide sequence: TGCAGCGTTTCCTGGGTCCGAGGGCCCCAAGAGACCCAGTACTTC. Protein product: CSVSWVRGPQETQYF.

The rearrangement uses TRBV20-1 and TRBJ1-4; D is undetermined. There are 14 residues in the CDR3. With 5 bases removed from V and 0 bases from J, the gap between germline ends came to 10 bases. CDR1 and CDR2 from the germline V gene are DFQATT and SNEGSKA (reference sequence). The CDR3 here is CSAPKRATNEKLFF. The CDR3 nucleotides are TGCAGTGCTCCAAAGCGGGCAACTAATGAAAAACTGTTTTTT.

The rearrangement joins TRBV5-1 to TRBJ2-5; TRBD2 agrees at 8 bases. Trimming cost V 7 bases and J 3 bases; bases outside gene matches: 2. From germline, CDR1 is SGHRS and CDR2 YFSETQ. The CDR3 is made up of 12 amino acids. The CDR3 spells CASQTSEETQYF. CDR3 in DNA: TGCGCCAGCCAGACTAGCGAAGAGACCCAGTACTTC.

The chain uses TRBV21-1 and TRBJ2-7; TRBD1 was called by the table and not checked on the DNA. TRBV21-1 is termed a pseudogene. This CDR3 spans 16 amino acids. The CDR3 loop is CASSLSSRDRVYEQYF. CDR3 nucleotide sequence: TGTGCCAGCAGCTTATCCTCCCGGGACAGGGTCTACGAGCAGTACTTC.

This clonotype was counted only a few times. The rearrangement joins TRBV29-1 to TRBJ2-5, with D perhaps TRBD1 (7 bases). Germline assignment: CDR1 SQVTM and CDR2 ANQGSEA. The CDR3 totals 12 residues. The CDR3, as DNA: TGCAGTGTCAGGGGGGTCCAAGAGACCCAGTACTTC. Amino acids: CSVRGVQETQYF. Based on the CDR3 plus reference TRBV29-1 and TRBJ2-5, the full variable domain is SAVISQKPSRDICQRGTSLTIQCQVDSQVTMMFWYRQQPGQSLTLIATANQGSEATYESGFVIDKFPISRPNLTFSTLTVSNMSPEDSSIYLCSVRGVQETQYFGPGTRLLVL.